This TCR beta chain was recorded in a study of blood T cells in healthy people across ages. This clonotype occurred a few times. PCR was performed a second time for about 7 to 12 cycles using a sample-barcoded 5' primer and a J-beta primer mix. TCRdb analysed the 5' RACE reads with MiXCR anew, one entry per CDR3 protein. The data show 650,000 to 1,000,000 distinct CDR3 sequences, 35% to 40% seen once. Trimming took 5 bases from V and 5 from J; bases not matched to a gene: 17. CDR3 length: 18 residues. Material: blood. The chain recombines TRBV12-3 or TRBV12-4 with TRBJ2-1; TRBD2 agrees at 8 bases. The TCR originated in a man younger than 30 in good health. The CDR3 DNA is TGTGCCAGCAGTGCGGGACTAGTACCCTCGGCTGGTGACAATGAGCAGTTCTTC. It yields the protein CASSAGLVPSAGDNEQFF.